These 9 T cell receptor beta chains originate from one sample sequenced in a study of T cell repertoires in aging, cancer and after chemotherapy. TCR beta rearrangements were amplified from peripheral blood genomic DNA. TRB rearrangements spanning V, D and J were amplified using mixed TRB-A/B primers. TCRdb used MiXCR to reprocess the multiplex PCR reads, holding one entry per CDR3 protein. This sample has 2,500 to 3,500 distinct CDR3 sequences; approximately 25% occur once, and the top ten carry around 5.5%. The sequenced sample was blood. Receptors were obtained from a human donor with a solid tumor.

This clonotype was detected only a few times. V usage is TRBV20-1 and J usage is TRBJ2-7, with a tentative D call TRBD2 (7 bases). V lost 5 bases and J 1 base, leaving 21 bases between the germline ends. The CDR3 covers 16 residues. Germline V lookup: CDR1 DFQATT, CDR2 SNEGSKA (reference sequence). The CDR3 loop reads CSARFARGAESYEQYF. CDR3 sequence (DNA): TGCAGTGCTCGGTTCGCCCGGGGGGCAGAATCCTACGAGCAGTACTTC.

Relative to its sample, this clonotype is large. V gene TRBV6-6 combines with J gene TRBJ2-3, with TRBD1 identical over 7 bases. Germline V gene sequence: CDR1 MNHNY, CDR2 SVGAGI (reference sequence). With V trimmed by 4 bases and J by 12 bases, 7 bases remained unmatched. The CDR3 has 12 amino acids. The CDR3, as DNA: TGTGCCAGCAGTTTCGAACAGGGGACACAGTATTTT. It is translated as CASSFEQGTQYF.

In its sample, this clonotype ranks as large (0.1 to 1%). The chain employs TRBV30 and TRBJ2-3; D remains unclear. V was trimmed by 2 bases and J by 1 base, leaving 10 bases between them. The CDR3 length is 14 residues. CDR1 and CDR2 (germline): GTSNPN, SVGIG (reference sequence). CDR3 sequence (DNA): TGTGCCTGGAGTCCCGGGCTGGGCACAGATACGCAGTATTTT. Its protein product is CAWSPGLGTDTQYF. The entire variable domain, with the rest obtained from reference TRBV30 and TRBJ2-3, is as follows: SQTIHQWPATLVQPVGSPLSLECTVEGTSNPNLYWYRQAAGRGLQLLFYSVGIGQISSEVPQNLSASRPQDRQFILSSKKLLLSDSGFYLCAWSPGLGTDTQYFGPGTRLTVL.

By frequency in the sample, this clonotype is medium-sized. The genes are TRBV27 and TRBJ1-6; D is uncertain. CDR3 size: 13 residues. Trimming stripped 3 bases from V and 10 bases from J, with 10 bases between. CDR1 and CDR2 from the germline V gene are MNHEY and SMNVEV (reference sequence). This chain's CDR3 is CASSLNRNSPLHF. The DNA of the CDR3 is TGTGCCAGCAGTTTGAACAGAAACTCACCCCTCCACTTT.

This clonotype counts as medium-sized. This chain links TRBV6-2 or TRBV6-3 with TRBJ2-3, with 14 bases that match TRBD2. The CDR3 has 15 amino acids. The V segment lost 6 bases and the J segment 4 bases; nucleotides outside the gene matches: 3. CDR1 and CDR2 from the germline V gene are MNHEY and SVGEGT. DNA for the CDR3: TGTGCCAGCAGCCAGACTAGCGGGGGGGCAGATACGCAGTATTTT. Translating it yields CASSQTSGGADTQYF.

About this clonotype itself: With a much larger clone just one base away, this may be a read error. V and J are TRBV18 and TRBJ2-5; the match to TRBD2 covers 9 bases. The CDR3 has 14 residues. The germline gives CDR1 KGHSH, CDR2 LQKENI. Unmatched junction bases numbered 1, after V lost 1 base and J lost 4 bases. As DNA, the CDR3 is TGTGCCAGCTCACCACAAGCGGGGGGAGAGACCCAGTACTTC. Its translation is CASSPQAGGETQYF.

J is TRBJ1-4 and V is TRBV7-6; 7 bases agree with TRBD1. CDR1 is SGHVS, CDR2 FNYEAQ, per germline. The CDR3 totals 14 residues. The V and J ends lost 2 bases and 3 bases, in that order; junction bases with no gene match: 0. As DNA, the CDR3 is TGTGCCAGCAGCTTAAGGGGGCCTAATGAAAAACTGTTTTTT. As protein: CASSLRGPNEKLFF.

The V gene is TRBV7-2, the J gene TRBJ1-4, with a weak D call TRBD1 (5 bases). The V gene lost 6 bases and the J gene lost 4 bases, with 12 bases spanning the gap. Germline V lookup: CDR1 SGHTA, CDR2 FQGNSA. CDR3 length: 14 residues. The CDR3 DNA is TGTGCCAGCAGGGGGGGACCGATTAATGAAAAACTGTTTTTT. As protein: CASRGGPINEKLFF.

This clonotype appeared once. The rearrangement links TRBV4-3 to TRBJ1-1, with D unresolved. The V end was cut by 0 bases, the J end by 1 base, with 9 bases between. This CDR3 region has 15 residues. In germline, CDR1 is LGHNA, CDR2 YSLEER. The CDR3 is CASSQDSAGNTEAFF. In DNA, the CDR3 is TGCGCCAGCAGCCAAGATTCGGCAGGGAACACTGAAGCTTTCTTT.